The rows below give T cell receptor beta chains drawn from one sample of a study of blood T cell repertoires in COVID-19. Data came from immunoSEQ multiplex PCR; TCRdb stores just in-frame clones and leaves some out. The data contain tens of thousands of clones, around 77% of them singletons. The specimen sequenced was peripheral blood. The receptors were sampled from a man of 80 years or more with active or convalescent COVID-19. Both conserved end residues are part of each CDR3. A D gene is named only where the DNA matches it firmly. Only part of the rows carry a size: once, few, many, or a class if the clone is expanded.

.	TRBV4-2	TRBJ2-1	.	TGTGCCAGCAGCCAAGCTCTACCAGACCAAGCAGGGAAAAATGAGCAGTTCTTC	CASSQALPDQAGKNEQFF
.	TRBV7-2	TRBJ1-6	TRBD1	TGTGCCAGCAGCTTAAATCCAGGGGGCGGAAATTCACCCCTCCACTTT	CASSLNPGGGNSPLHF
.	TRBV28	TRBJ2-3	TRBD2	TGTGCCAGCAGTTTACTAGCGGGGAAAAGCACAGATACGCAGTATTTT	CASSLLAGKSTDTQYF
few	TRBV27	TRBJ2-7	TRBD1	TGTGCCAGCAGCCTGAGACAGGGGTCCACCTACGAGCAGTACTTC	CASSLRQGSTYEQYF
once	TRBV27	TRBJ2-7	.	TGTGCCAGCAGTTTATCCCCGCCCGACTCGGCCTACGAGCAGTACTTC	CASSLSPPDSAYEQYF
.	TRBV21-1	TRBJ2-7	.	TGTGCCAGCAGCAAAGCCGGGAGCGGGAGGACCCACGAGCAGTACTTC	CASSKAGSGRTHEQYF
.	TRBV28	TRBJ2-1	.	TGTGCCAGCAGTTTCGCAGCGGCAGTCCACAATGAGCAGTTCTTC	CASSFAAAVHNEQFF
.	TRBV5-5	TRBJ1-2	.	TGTGCCAGCAGCAAGACGTGGGGCAGTTCCAACTATGGCTACACCTTC	CASSKTWGSSNYGYTF
.	TRBV15	TRBJ2-7	.	TGTGCCACCAGCAGAGATCGAGGGGGTGGATACGAGCAGTACTTC	CATSRDRGGGYEQYF
.	TRBV19	TRBJ1-1	TRBD1	TGTGCCAGTAGTCCCTGGACAGGGCCGAACACTGAAGCTTTCTTT	CASSPWTGPNTEAFF
.	TRBV28	TRBJ1-5	.	TGTGCCAGCAGCGCCGAGAGGCCCCAGCATTTT	CASSAERPQHF
.	TRBV28	TRBJ1-1	.	TGTGCCAGCAGTTTAACAGGGAAGGTGAACACTGAAGCTTTCTTT	CASSLTGKVNTEAFF
.	TRBV19	TRBJ2-1	TRBD1	TGTGCCAGTAGTACGGGACAGAACAATGAGCAGTTCTTC	CASSTGQNNEQFF